This T cell receptor beta chain was profiled in a study of blood T cell repertoires in COVID-19 (dated by TCRdb to the early 2020s). General notes on the study: The collaborator samples originated in the United States, Italy and Spain and spanned the acute and convalescent phases of COVID-19. Sample metadata almost always included a de-identified subject ID, COVID-19 status, age in years and sex. HLA class I and class II types, where available, came from metadata supplied by the sample provider rather than from assay-based typing. The prospective study material was composed of cDNA or gDNA derived from T cells, B-cell-depleted T cells, or PBMCs. Deeply sampled blood TCRbeta repertoires from subjects exposed to, actively infected with, or recovered from COVID-19 were included in the dataset. The samples were drawn from two sources: the first 160 participants of the ongoing ImmuneRACE study, and 1,254 subjects contributed by 6 global collaborators. The repertoires were released in a freely available public database meant as a resource for research on the immune response to SARS-CoV-2. Broader findings and caveats from the paper: The quantity of clinical and demographic metadata differed by source and by participant and was supplied without curation.

Collaborating institutions collected whole blood in K2EDTA tubes following their own protocols. For TCRbeta analysis, collaborator samples were shipped as frozen whole blood, as isolated PBMCs, or as DNA extracted from either sample type. The junction carries 7 bases between V and J, which are trimmed by 2 bases and 0 bases respectively. Reading the germline V gene gives CDR1 SGHTA and CDR2 FQGNSA. Reading from cysteine to phenylalanine, the CDR3 counts 14 amino acids. The sequence is cut down to CDR3 DNA, 42 bases in frame from base 1. Notes on this clone: No cognate antigen has been identified for it. No clone much larger than this one lies a single base away; base qualities are absent.

TCRbeta CDR3 regions were amplified from genomic DNA using the immunoSEQ Assay, a bias-controlled multiplex PCR. The authors' analysis ran thus. The number of nucleated cells in each sample was estimated by amplification of reference gene primers within the assay. To quantify the absolute abundance of each unique TCRbeta CDR3 rearrangement, sequence reads were collapsed and filtered. For each sample, productive Simpson clonality was calculated by taking the square root of Simpson's diversity index across productive rearrangements. TCRdb mirrors the immuneACCESS table, restricted to in-frame sequences. Some clones are absent from its copies; in checked studies, under half trace to an unresolved V gene, and the reason for the others is unknown. V, J and clone size are those of that table, while D and trimming were read from the DNA. The sample contains roughly 30,000 clones, nearly 90% of them found a single time. The ten biggest clones cover under 55% of the sample.

Sequencing used peripheral blood. The V and J segments used are TRBV7-2 and TRBJ2-5; 5 matching bases give a weak D call of TRBD1. This TCR was recovered from a human donor with acute or convalescent COVID-19. The donor label of this sample is uncertain. The CDR3 corresponds to CASSLSGYQETQYF. The sequenced DNA: TGTGCCAGCAGCTTATCAGGGTACCAAGAGACCCAGTACTTC.